This TCR beta chain was found in a study of metastatic and nonmetastatic thyroid tumors (dated by TCRdb to the early 2020s). About the investigation overall: Repertoires were compared across peripheral blood and tumor or nodule tissue samples from malignant and benign thyroid patients.

Comment on this clone: Its antigen specificity is not known. Base qualities are not provided; no much larger clone lies one nucleotide away.

Measured from the cysteine to the phenylalanine, the CDR3 is 14 residues long. Here the CDR3 DNA is all that survives: 42 bases in frame from base 1. CDR1 and CDR2, looked up from the germline V gene, are LGHNA and YNFKEQ. Trimming removed 3 bases from V and 7 bases from J; the gene matches leave 5 bases unexplained. No treatment had been received by any patient before thyroid surgery. Patient clinical samples collected from about 2012 to 2018 were retrospectively analysed using T-cell receptor beta sequencing. Results the study describes overall, beyond this receptor: In both blood and tumor samples, TCR beta diversity was reported to be significantly higher in malignant tumors than in benign nodules.

Library generation was performed with PCR. TCRdb records Illumina HiSeq 4000 as the sequencer. The TCR beta-chain CDR3 region of each patient was profiled by high-throughput sequencing. Regarding the original processing steps: Drawing on CDR3 differences between clinicopathological groups, the researchers built a classifier meant to tell apart patients with distant-metastatic papillary thyroid cancer. The Shannon index was used to measure repertoire diversity, and the Morisita-Horn index was used to measure how similar tumor and blood repertoires were. TCRdb reworked the public reads: Q25 trimming with fastp, MiXCR clone assembly, productive beta chains retained. What appears here as the V and J calls and clone size reflects TCRdb's work, not the paper's. A total of under 50,000 clones appear in this sample, over 20% of them only once. The ten largest clones represent about 3.8% of the sample.

The chain employs TRBV4-2 and TRBJ2-5, and 10 junctional nucleotides match TRBD2. The sequenced sample was blood. The clonotype was recovered from a male donor with papillary thyroid cancer or a benign thyroid nodule (not recorded which). Some clones in this sample may be carry-over from other donors' samples. The CDR3 reads CASSQGTSEATQYF. The DNA sequence follows: TGTGCCAGCAGCCAGGGGACTAGCGAGGCGACCCAGTACTTC.